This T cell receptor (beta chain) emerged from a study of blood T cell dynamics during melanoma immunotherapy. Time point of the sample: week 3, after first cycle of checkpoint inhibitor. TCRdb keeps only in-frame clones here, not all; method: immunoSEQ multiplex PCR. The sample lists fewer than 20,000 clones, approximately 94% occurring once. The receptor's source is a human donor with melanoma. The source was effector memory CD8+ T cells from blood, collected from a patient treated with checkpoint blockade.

In DNA, the CDR3 is TGTGCCAGCAGCCCCTTGGTGGCAAGGGAGGAGACCCAGTACTTC. Translation gives CASSPLVAREETQYF. The gene calls are TRBV7-9 and TRBJ2-5, with D possibly being TRBD2 (5 bases). Germline CDR1 reads SEHNR; CDR2 reads FQNEAQ (reference sequence). The CDR3 runs to 15 residues. Trimming stripped 5 bases from V and 5 bases from J, with 18 bases between. Drawing the rest from reference TRBV7-9 and TRBJ2-5, the complete variable domain is DTGVSQNPRHKITKRGQNVTFRCDPISEHNRLYWYRQTLGQGPEFLTYFQNEAQLEKSRLLSDRFSAERPKGSFSTLEIQRTEQGDSAMYLCASSPLVAREETQYFGPGTRLLVL.